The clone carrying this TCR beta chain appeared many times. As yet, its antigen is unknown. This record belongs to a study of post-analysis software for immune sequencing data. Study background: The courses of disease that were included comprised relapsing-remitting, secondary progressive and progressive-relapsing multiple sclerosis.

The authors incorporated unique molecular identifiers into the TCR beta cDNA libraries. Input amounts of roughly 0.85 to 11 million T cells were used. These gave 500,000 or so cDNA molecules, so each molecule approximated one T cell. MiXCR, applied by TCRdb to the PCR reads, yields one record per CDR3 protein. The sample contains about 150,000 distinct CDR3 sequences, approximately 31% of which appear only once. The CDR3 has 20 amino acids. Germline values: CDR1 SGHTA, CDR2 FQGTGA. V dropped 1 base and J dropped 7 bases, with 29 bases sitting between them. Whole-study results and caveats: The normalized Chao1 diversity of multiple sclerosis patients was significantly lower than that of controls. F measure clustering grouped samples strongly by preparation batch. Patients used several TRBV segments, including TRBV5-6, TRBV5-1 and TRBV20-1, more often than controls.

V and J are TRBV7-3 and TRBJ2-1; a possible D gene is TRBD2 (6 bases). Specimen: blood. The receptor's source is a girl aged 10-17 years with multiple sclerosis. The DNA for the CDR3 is TGTGCCAGCAGCTTAAAGCCCGTCCCCAGGAGGGACCGAACGGGGAATGAGCAGTTCTTC. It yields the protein CASSLKPVPRRDRTGNEQFF. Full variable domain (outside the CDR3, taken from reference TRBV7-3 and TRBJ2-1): GAGVSQTPSNKVTEKGKYVELRCDPISGHTALYWYRQSLGQGPEFLIYFQGTGAADDSGLPNDRFFAVRPEGSVSTLKIQRTERGDSAVYLCASSLKPVPRRDRTGNEQFFGPGTRLTVL.